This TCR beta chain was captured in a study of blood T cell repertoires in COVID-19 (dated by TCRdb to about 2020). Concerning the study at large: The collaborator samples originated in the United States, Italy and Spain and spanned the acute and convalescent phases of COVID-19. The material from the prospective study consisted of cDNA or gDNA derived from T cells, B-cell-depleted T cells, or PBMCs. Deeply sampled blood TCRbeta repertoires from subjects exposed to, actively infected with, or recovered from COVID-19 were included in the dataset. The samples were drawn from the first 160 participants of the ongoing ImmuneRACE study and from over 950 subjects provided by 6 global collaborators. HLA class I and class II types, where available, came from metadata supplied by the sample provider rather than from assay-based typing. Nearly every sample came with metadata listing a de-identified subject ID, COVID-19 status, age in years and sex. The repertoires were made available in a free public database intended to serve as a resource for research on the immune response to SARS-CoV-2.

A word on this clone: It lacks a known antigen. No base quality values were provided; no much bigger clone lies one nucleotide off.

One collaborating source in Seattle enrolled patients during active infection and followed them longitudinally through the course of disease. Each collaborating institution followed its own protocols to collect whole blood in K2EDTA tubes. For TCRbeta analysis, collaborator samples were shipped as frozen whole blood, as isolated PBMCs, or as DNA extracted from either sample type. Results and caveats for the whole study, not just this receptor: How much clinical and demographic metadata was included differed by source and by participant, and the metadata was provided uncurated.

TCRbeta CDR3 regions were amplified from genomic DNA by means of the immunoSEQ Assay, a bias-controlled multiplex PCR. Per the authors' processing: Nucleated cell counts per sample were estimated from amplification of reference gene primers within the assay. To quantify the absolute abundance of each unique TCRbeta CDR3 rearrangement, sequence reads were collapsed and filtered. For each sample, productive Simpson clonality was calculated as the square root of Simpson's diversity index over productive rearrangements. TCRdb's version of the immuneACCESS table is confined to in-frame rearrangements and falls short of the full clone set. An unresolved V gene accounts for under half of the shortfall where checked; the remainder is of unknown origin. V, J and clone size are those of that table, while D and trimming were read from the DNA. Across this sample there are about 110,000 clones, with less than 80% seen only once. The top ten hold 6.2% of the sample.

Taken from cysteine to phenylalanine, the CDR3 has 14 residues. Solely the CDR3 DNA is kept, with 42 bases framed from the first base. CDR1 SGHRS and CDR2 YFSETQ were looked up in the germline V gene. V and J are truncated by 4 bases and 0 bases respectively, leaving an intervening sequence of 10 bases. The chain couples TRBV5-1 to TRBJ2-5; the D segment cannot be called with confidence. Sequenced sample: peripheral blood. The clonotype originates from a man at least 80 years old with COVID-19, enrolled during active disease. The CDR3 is CASSITAYQETQYF. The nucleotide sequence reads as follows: TGCGCCAGCAGCATCACTGCGTACCAAGAGACCCAGTACTTC.